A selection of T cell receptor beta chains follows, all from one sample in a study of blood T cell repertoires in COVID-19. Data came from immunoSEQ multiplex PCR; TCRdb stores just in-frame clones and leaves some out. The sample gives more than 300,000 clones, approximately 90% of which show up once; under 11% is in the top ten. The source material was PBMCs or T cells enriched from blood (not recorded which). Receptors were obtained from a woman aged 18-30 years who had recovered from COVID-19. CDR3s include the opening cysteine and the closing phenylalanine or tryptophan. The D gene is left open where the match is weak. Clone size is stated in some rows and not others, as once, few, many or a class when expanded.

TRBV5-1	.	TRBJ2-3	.	CASSWLAGTQYF	TGCGCCAGCAGCTGGCTCGCAGGTACGCAGTATTTT
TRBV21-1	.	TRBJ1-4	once	CASRVRRQSNEKLFF	TGTGCCAGCAGGGTCCGGAGGCAGAGTAATGAAAAACTGTTTTTT
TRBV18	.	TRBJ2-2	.	CASSTDRREELFF	TGTGCCAGCTCAACGGACAGGAGGGAGGAGCTGTTTTTT
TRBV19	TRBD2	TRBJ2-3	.	CATGGGEPDTQYF	TGTGCCACGGGGGGGGGAGAGCCAGATACGCAGTATTTT
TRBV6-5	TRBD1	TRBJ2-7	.	CASSRGSLGHEQYF	TGTGCCAGCAGCAGGGGGTCCCTCGGCCACGAGCAGTACTTC
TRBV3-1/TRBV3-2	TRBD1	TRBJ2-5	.	CASSPRGLGETQYF	TGTGCCAGCAGCCCCAGGGGGCTAGGGGAGACCCAGTACTTC
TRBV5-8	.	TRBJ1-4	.	CASSEFGTQGGGEKLFF	TGTGCCAGCAGCGAGTTTGGGACCCAGGGAGGTGGTGAAAAACTGTTTTTT
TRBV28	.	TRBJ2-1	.	CASSSPREVPYNEQFF	TGTGCCAGCAGTTCCCCAAGGGAGGTCCCCTACAATGAGCAGTTCTTC
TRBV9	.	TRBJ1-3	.	CASSARGSGNTIYF	TGTGCCAGCAGCGCAAGGGGCTCTGGAAACACCATATATTTT
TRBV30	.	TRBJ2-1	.	CAWSEPRTSLIF	TGTGCCTGGAGTGAGCCACGAACTTCTCTGATCTTC
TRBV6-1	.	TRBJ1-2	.	CASSEARARYYGYTF	TGTGCCAGCAGTGAAGCGCGGGCTCGTTACTATGGCTACACCTTC
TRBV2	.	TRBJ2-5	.	CASSGGETQYF	TGTGCCAGCAGTGGAGGAGAGACCCAGTACTTC
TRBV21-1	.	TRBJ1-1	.	CASPGPNGGDTEAFF	TGTGCCAGCCCCGGACCAAACGGGGGGGACACTGAAGCTTTCTTT
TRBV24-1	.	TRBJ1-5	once	CATSDPRTDQPQHF	TGTGCCACCAGTGATCCTAGGACAGATCAGCCCCAGCATTTT
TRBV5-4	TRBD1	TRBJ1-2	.	CASSGGNRGHDYGYTF	TGTGCCAGCAGCGGGGGGAACAGGGGGCACGACTATGGCTACACCTTC
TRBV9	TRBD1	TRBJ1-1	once	CASSVRQGANTEAFF	TGTGCCAGCAGCGTACGACAGGGGGCGAACACTGAAGCTTTCTTT
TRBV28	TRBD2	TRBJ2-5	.	CASSLASGIKETQYF	TGTGCCAGCAGTTTAGCTAGCGGGATTAAAGAGACCCAGTACTTC
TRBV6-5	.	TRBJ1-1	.	CASRAGATEAFF	TGTGCCAGCAGGGCAGGGGCCACTGAAGCTTTCTTT
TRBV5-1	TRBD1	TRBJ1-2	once	CASSPGTGNYGYTF	TGCGCCAGCAGCCCCGGGACAGGGAACTATGGCTACACCTTC
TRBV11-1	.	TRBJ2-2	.	CASSLQGTGELFF	TGTGCCAGCAGCTTGCAGGGGACCGGGGAGCTGTTTTTT
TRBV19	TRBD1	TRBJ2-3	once	CASSSPGTGKDTQYF	TGTGCCAGTAGTTCCCCCGGGACAGGGAAGGATACGCAGTATTTT
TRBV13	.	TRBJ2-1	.	CASSYLSGSYNEQFF	TGTGCCAGCAGCTACCTAAGCGGCTCCTACAATGAGCAGTTCTTC
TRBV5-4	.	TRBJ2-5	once	CASRDREETQYF	TGTGCCAGCAGGGACAGAGAAGAGACCCAGTACTTC
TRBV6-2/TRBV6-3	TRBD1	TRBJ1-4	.	CASSPRQGEANEKLFF	TGTGCCAGCAGCCCTCGACAGGGGGAGGCTAATGAAAAACTGTTTTTT
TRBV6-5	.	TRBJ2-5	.	CASSFVTQYF	TGTGCCAGCAGTTTCGTGACCCAGTACTTC
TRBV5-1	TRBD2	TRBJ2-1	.	CASSLLAGGEEFF	TGCGCCAGCAGCTTGCTAGCGGGGGGGGAGGAGTTCTTC
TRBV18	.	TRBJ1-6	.	CASALTESSYNSPLHF	TGTGCCAGCGCATTGACGGAGAGCTCCTATAATTCACCCCTCCACTTT
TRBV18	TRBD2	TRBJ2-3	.	CASSPIGLAGRDTQYF	TGTGCCAGCTCACCAATCGGACTAGCGGGAAGGGATACGCAGTATTTT
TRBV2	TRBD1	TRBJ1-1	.	CASSPQGANTEAFF	TGTGCCAGCAGTCCCCAGGGGGCGAACACTGAAGCTTTCTTT
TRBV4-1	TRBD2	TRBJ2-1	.	CASSHPASGGYNEQFF	TGCGCCAGCAGCCACCCCGCTAGCGGGGGGTACAATGAGCAGTTCTTC
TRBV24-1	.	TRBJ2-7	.	CATSLRGKYEQYF	TGTGCCACCAGCCTCAGGGGAAAGTACGAGCAGTACTTC
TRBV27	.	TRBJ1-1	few	CASSLFRGTEAFF	TGTGCCAGCAGTTTATTTAGGGGGACTGAAGCTTTCTTT
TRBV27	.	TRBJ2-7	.	CASGKGSEQYF	TGTGCCAGCGGGAAAGGGAGCGAGCAGTACTTC
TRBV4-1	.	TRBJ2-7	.	CASSQETGMNYEQYF	TGCGCCAGCAGCCAAGAGACAGGAATGAACTACGAGCAGTACTTC
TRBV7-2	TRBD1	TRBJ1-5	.	CASSTGTGSNQPQHF	TGTGCCAGCAGCACCGGGACAGGCTCCAATCAGCCCCAGCATTTT
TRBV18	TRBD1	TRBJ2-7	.	CASSRRDSAYEQYF	TGTGCCAGCTCCCGCCGGGACAGCGCCTACGAGCAGTACTTC
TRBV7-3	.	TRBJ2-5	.	CASSPWGRDQETQYF	TGTGCCAGCAGCCCCTGGGGCAGGGATCAAGAGACCCAGTACTTC
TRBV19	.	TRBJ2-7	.	CASSIEEGAYEQYF	TGTGCCAGTAGTATCGAAGAGGGGGCCTACGAGCAGTACTTC
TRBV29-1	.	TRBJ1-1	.	CSVAYSDTEAFF	TGCAGCGTTGCCTATAGTGACACTGAAGCTTTCTTT
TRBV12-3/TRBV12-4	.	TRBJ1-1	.	CASRFGQNTEAFF	TGTGCCAGCAGGTTTGGACAGAACACTGAAGCTTTCTTT
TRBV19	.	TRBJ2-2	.	CASNRPGSHTGELFF	TGTGCCAGTAACCGCCCAGGGTCCCACACCGGGGAGCTGTTTTTT
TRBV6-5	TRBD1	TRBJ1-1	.	CASSWDRGLNTEAFF	TGTGCCAGCAGCTGGGACAGGGGTCTTAACACTGAAGCTTTCTTT
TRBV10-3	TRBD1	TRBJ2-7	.	CAISEWLGTGGGYEQYF	TGTGCCATCAGTGAGTGGCTCGGGACAGGGGGCGGGTACGAGCAGTACTTC
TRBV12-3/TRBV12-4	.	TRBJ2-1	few	CASSPNRSGEQFF	TGTGCCAGCAGTCCGAACCGGAGCGGGGAGCAGTTCTTC
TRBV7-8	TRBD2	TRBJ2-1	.	CASSLARLAGVHEQFF	TGTGCCAGCAGCTTAGCCAGGTTAGCGGGGGTGCATGAGCAGTTCTTC
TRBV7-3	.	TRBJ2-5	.	CASSAYREETQYF	TGTGCCAGCAGCGCCTACAGGGAAGAGACCCAGTACTTC
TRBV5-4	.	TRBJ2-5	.	CASSVQGGETQYF	TGTGCCAGCAGCGTGCAGGGGGGAGAGACCCAGTACTTC
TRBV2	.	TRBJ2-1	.	CASSETHGINEQFF	TGTGCCAGCAGCGAGACTCACGGGATCAATGAGCAGTTCTTC